A single sample gave rise to the 18 T cell receptor beta chains below, sequenced in a study of blood T cell repertoires in COVID-19. Sequencing used immunoSEQ multiplex PCR; TCRdb keeps in-frame clones, though not all of them. The data hold around 120,000 clones, with around 79% observed a single time. The sequenced sample consisted of peripheral blood. The receptors originated from a man in his fifties or sixties with acute or convalescent COVID-19.

This clone is a singleton in its sample. The genes are TRBV27 and TRBJ2-1; D gene uncertain. This CDR3 spans 15 amino acids. Germline CDR1 is MNHEY and CDR2 is SMNVEV (reference sequence). The V end was cut by 0 bases, the J end by 0 bases, with 6 bases between. This CDR3 is CASSLSISSYNEQFF. The CDR3 nucleotides read TGTGCCAGCAGTTTATCGATTAGCTCCTACAATGAGCAGTTCTTC.

The gene calls are TRBV7-9 and TRBJ1-2, with D uncertain. V was pared by 1 base and J by 0 bases, with 9 bases between. Germline V gene data show CDR1 as SEHNR and CDR2 as FQNEAQ (reference sequence). The length of the CDR3 is 15 residues. CDR3 residues: CASSLGVGANYGYTF. DNA for the CDR3: TGTGCCAGCAGCTTAGGGGTTGGAGCTAACTATGGCTACACCTTC. The full variable domain, its missing parts supplied by reference TRBV7-9 and TRBJ1-2, is DTGVSQNPRHKITKRGQNVTFRCDPISEHNRLYWYRQTLGQGPEFLTYFQNEAQLEKSRLLSDRFSAERPKGSFSTLEIQRTEQGDSAMYLCASSLGVGANYGYTFGSGTRLTVV.

The rearrangement joins TRBV12-3 or TRBV12-4 to TRBJ2-7, with D unclear. This CDR3 comprises 12 residues. Between the trimmed V and J ends, which lost 1 base and 7 bases, there was a span of 8 bases. CDR3 residues: CASSLGSGEQYF. The CDR3 DNA sequence: TGTGCCAGCAGTTTAGGATCGGGTGAGCAGTACTTC.

The chain is built from TRBV3-1 (or the pseudogene TRBV3-2) and TRBJ2-7; TRBD2 matches 10 bases. This CDR3 has 16 amino acids. The V gene's germline CDR1 is LGHDT and CDR2 YNNKEL (reference sequence). V gave up 0 bases and J gave up 1 base; unmatched junction bases: 3. This CDR3 reads CASSQDVTSGSYEQYF. The CDR3 DNA reads as TGTGCCAGCAGCCAAGATGTGACTAGCGGGTCCTACGAGCAGTACTTC.

This rearrangement joins TRBV6-5 to TRBJ2-1; 10 nucleotides match TRBD2. The CDR3 is 15 residues long. CDR1 MNHEY and CDR2 SVGAGI come from the germline V gene. V lost 7 bases, J lost 9 bases, and 12 bases stayed unmatched. The CDR3 coding sequence is TGTGCCAGCACCCCACCAGCGGGAGGGCCCAGTGAGCAGTTCTTC. It is translated as CASTPPAGGPSEQFF.

This chain uses TRBV6-5 with TRBJ2-7; 8 positions agree with TRBD1. This CDR3 has 14 amino acids. Germline V gene lookup returns CDR1 MNHEY and CDR2 SVGAGI. The junction had 3 bases not matched to a gene; V was cut back by 3 bases and J by 2 bases. The CDR3 sequence: CASSYFRGPYEQYF. DNA for the CDR3: TGTGCCAGCAGTTATTTCAGGGGGCCCTACGAGCAGTACTTC.

The V call is TRBV28, the J call TRBJ1-2, with 7 bases aligning to TRBD1. The germline CDR1 and CDR2 sequences are MDHEN and SYDVKM. V lost 3 bases and J lost 4; bases outside the gene matches: 2. The CDR3 sequence is 13 residues long. The CDR3 region has the DNA TGTGCCAGCAGTTTGGGACAGTTCTATGGCTACACCTTC. This gives the protein CASSLGQFYGYTF.

This clone was seen a few times. This chain connects TRBV10-3 to TRBJ2-7; possible D gene TRBD2, 5 bases. The CDR3 spans 15 residues. CDR1 is ENHRY, CDR2 SYGVKD, per germline. V dropped 4 bases and J dropped 0 bases, with 13 bases sitting between them. The CDR3 region has the DNA TGTGCCATCAGTGGGGTGGGGAGTCTCTCCTACGAGCAGTACTTC. Protein sequence: CAISGVGSLSYEQYF.

The gene calls are TRBV7-9 and TRBJ2-1, with 11 bases fitting TRBD2. J was trimmed by 8 bases and V by 5 bases; bases with no gene match: 5. Germline CDR1 is SEHNR and CDR2 is FQNEAQ (reference sequence). The CDR3 has 14 amino acids. The CDR3 here is CASSRGLAVDEQFF. The DNA for the CDR3 is TGTGCCAGCAGCCGGGGACTAGCGGTGGATGAGCAGTTCTTC.

This chain joins TRBV27 and TRBJ2-7, with TRBD1 matching 10 bases. From germline, CDR1 is MNHEY and CDR2 SMNVEV (reference sequence). The V and J ends lost 8 bases and 2 bases, in that order; junction bases with no gene match: 6. This CDR3 contains 14 residues. The CDR3 sequence: CASASGQGPYEQYF. CDR3 sequence (DNA): TGTGCCAGCGCATCGGGACAGGGGCCCTACGAGCAGTACTTC.

This clone has a handful of counts. V usage is TRBV29-1 and J usage is TRBJ2-5, with TRBD2 matching over 8 bases. The junction had 12 bases not matched to a gene; V was cut back by 4 bases and J by 5 bases. Germline CDR1 and CDR2: SQVTM and ANQGSEA. The CDR3 contains 15 residues. The DNA for the CDR3 is TGCAGCGTTGCTTCTCGGGCGGGGGGCGAGGAGACCCAGTACTTC. It yields the protein CSVASRAGGEETQYF.

V gene TRBV5-6 combines with J gene TRBJ2-3; tentative D call: TRBD2 (6 bases). CDR1 and CDR2 from the germline V gene are SGHDT and YYEEEE. The CDR3 is made up of 15 amino acids. V dropped 4 bases and J dropped 0 bases, with 12 bases sitting between them. The CDR3 loop is CASSLAAGSTDTQYF. The CDR3 DNA reads TGTGCCAGCAGCCTGGCGGCGGGAAGCACAGATACGCAGTATTTT.

The rearrangement uses TRBV25-1 and TRBJ2-1, with a tentative D call TRBD2 (6 bases). V was trimmed by 7 bases and J by 0 bases, leaving 13 bases between them. Germline-derived CDR1 and CDR2 are MGHDK and SYGVNS. The CDR3 consists of 15 residues. CDR3 in DNA: TGTGCCAGCACAAGTGCGGGGAGCTCCTACAATGAGCAGTTCTTC. It encodes CASTSAGSSYNEQFF.

This chain connects TRBV6-1 to TRBJ1-5; D gene unclear. CDR1 is MNHNS and CDR2 is SASEGT in the germline V gene. This CDR3 spans 13 amino acids. V was trimmed by 1 base and J by 6 bases, leaving 7 bases between them. In DNA, the CDR3 is TGTGCCAGCAGTGAAGAAGGGAGTCAGCCCCAGCATTTT. Residues: CASSEEGSQPQHF.

This chain links TRBV5-1 with TRBJ2-4; D possibly corresponds to TRBD1 (5 bases). V gave up 0 bases and J gave up 6 bases, with 13 bases separating them. The CDR3 has 15 amino acids. Germline lookup yields CDR1 SGHRS and CDR2 YFSETQ. CDR3 coding DNA: TGCGCCAGCAGCTTGGAGACAGTAGGCACAAACATTCAGTACTTC. It encodes CASSLETVGTNIQYF.

The count of this clone is one. The J gene is TRBJ1-4, the V gene TRBV2; D is perhaps TRBD1 (5 bases). Germline CDR1 and CDR2: SNHLY and FYNNEI. The CDR3 runs to 14 residues. V lost 3 bases, J lost 6 bases, and 11 bases lay in between. This CDR3 is CASSDWQGDEKLFF. The CDR3, as DNA: TGTGCCAGCAGTGATTGGCAGGGTGATGAAAAACTGTTTTTT.

V usage is TRBV5-6 and J usage is TRBJ1-2; 9 bases line up with TRBD1. Germline loops: CDR1 SGHDT, CDR2 YYEEEE. V lost 4 bases, J lost 8 bases, and 6 bases stayed unmatched. The CDR3 extends over 13 amino acids. The CDR3 region is CASSMGQGEGYTF. In DNA, the CDR3 is TGTGCCAGCAGCATGGGACAGGGAGAAGGCTACACCTTC. The complete variable domain, with remaining parts taken from reference TRBV5-6 and TRBJ1-2, reads DAGVTQSPTHLIKTRGQQVTLRCSPKSGHDTVSWYQQALGQGPQFIFQYYEEEERQRGNFPDRFSGHQFPNYSSELNVNALLLGDSALYLCASSMGQGEGYTFGSGTRLTVV.

V and J are TRBV11-2 and TRBJ2-7; 9 nucleotides line up with TRBD1. This CDR3 is 16 amino acids long. Germline V gene sequence: CDR1 SGHAT, CDR2 FQNNGV. Trimming cost V 2 bases and J 5 bases; bases outside gene matches: 10. The CDR3 protein is CASSLRGQGGPHEQYF. The CDR3 DNA reads TGTGCCAGCAGCTTAAGGGGACAGGGTGGCCCCCACGAGCAGTACTTC.